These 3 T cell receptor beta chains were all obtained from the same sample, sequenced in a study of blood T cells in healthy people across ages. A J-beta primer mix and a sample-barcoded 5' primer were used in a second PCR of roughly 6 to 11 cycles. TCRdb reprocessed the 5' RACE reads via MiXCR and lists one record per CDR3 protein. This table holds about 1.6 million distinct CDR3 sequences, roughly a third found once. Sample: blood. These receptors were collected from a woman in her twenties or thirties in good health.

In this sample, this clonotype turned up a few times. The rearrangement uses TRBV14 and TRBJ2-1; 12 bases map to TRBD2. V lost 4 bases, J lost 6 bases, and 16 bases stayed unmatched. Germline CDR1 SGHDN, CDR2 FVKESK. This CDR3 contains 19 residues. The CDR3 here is CASSPSRLAGVTRGNEQFF. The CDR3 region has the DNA TGTGCCAGCAGCCCGTCTCGACTAGCGGGGGTGACGAGGGGCAATGAGCAGTTCTTC. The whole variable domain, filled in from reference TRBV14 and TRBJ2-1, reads EAGVTQFPSHSVIEKGQTVTLRCDPISGHDNLYWYRRVMGKEIKFLLHFVKESKQDESGMPNNRFLAERTGGTYSTLKVQPAELEDSGVYFCASSPSRLAGVTRGNEQFFGPGTRLTVL.

CDR3 amino acids: CASSQDGRGRDNYGYTF. DNA of the CDR3: TGTGCCAGCAGCCAAGATGGGAGGGGGAGAGATAACTATGGCTACACCTTC. The chain links TRBV4-2 to TRBJ1-2, with D possibly TRBD1 on 6 matching bases. Germline assignment: CDR1 LGHNA and CDR2 YNFKEQ. This CDR3 spans 17 amino acids. The V and J ends lost 0 bases and 1 base respectively, with 15 bases between them.

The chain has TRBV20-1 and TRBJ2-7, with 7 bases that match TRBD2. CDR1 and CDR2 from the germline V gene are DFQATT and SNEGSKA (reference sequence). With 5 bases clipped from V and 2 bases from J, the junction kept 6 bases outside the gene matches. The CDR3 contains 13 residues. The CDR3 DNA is TGCAGTGCTCACCCTCTAGCGGCCTACGAGCAGTACTTC. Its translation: CSAHPLAAYEQYF.